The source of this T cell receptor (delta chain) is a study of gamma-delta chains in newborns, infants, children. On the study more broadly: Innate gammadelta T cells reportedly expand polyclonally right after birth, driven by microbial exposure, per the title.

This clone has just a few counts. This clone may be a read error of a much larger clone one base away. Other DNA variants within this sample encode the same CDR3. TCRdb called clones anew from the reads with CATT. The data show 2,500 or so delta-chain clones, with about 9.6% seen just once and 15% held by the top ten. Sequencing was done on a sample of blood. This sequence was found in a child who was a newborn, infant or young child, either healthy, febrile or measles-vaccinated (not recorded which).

DNA of the CDR3: TGTGCCTGTGACACCGTACTAGGGATACGCAGCTCCTGGGACACCCGACAGATGTTTTTC. Protein product: CACDTVLGIRSSWDTRQMFF. V usage is TRDV2 and J usage is TRDJ3; 8 bases map to TRDD3. The CDR3 runs 20 residues. V shed 0 bases, J shed 0 bases, and the junction held 9 bases outside the gene matches. The germline V gene encodes CDR1 GEAIGNYY and CDR2 EKD.